This T cell receptor beta chain was documented in a study of cytomegalovirus exposure and HLA in healthy donors. Vbeta (60) and Jbeta (13) primers were used in the PCR. Only in-frame clones appear in the TCRdb table, and some are missing; sequencing was by immunoSEQ multiplex PCR. The sample has tens of thousands of clones, approximately 78% seen once. This TCR was recovered from a male donor in good health and CMV-seropositive. Sequencing was performed on PBMCs.

This CDR3 is CAITARDSKRDTDTQYF. DNA of the CDR3: TGTGCCATCACAGCCAGGGACAGTAAAAGGGACACAGATACGCAGTATTTT. The chain combines TRBV10-3 with TRBJ2-3; TRBD1 matches 7 bases. V was pared by 7 bases and J by 2 bases, with 15 bases of the junction left unmatched. CDR3 length: 17 residues. Germline lookup yields CDR1 ENHRY and CDR2 SYGVKD.